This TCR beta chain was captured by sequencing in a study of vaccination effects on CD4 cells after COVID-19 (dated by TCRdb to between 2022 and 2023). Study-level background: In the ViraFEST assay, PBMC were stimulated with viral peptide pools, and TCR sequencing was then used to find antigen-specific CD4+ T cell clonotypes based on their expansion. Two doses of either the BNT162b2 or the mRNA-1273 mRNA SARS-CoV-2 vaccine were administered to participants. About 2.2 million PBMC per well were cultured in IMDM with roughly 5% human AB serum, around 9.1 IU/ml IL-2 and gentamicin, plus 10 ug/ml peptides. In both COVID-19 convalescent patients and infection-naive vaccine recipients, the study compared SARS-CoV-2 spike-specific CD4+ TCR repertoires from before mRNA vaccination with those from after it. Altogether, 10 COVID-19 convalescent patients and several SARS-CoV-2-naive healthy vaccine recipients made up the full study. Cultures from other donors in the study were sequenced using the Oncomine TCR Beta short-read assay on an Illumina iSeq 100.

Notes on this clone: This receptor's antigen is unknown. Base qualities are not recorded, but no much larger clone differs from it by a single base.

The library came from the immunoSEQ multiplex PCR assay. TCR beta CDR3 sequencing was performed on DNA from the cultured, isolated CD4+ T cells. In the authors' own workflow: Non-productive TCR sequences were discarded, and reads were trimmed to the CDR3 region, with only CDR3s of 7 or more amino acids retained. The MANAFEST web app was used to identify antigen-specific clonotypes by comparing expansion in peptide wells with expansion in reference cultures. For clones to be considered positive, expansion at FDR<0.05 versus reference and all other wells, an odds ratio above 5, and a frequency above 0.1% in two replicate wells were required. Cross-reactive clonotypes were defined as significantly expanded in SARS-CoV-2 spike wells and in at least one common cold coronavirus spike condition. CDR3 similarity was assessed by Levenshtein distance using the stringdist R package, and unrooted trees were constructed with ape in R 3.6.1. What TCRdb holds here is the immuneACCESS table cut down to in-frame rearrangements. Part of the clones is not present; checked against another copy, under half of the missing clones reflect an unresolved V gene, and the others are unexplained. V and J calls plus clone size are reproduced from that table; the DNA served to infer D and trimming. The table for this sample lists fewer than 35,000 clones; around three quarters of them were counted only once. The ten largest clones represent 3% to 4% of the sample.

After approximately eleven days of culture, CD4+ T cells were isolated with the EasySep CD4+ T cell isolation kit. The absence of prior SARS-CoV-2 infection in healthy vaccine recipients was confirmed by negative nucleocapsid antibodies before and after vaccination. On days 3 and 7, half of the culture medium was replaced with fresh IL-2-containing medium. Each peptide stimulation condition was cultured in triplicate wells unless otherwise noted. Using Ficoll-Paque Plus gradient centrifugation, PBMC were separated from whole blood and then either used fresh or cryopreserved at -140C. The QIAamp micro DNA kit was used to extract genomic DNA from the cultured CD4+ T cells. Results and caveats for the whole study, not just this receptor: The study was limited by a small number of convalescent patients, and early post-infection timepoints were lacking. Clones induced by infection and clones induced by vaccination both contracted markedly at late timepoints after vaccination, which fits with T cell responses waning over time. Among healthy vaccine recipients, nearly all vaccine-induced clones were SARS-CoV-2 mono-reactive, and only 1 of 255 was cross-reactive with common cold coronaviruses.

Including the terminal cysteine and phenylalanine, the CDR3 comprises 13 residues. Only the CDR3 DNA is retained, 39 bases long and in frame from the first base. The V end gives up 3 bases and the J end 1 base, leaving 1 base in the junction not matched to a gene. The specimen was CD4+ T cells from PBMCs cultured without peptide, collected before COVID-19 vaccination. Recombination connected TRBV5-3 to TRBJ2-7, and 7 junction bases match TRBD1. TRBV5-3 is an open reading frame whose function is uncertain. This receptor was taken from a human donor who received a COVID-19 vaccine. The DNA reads TGTGCCAGAAGCTCGGGACAGTCCTACGAGCAGTACTTC. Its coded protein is CARSSGQSYEQYF.